This T cell receptor (beta chain) was recorded in a study of CD8+ T cells in alopecia areata. Findings of the study overall: Scalp and blood samples kept many expanded lesional clones throughout tofacitinib. Scalp clonality decreased significantly with tofacitinib, and so did expanded CD8+ clones among the top 100.

Germline CDR1 and CDR2: SQVTM and ANQGSEA. The length of the CDR3 is 16 residues. V dropped 3 bases and J dropped 5 bases, with 19 bases sitting between them. TCR sequencing used cDNA made by reverse transcription of extracted RNA. Profiling relied on immunoSEQ multiplex PCR, and the TCRdb table lists in-frame clones only, not all of them. The sample records 110,000 or so clones, around three fifths being singletons. About this clone itself: The antigen remains unidentified.

Treatment given: oral pan-JAK inhibitor, 5-10 mg twice daily. Obtained from alopecia areata patients were lesional scalp punch biopsies along with peripheral blood. CD4+ and CD8+ T cells were sorted from PBMCs. This chain links TRBV29-1 with TRBJ2-2; D perhaps matches TRBD2 (7 bases). The sequencing used CD4+ T cells sorted from blood, collected at week 24, from a patient treated with tofacitinib. The receptor comes from a human donor with alopecia areata. CDR3 region: CSVDSGGAKATGELFF. In DNA form, the CDR3 reads TGCAGCGTTGACTCGGGGGGCGCCAAGGCGACCGGGGAGCTGTTTTTT.